This entry describes one T cell receptor (beta chain). Which antigen it targets is not known. No base-level quality is on record; no much larger clone is a single base apart. This entry comes from a study of control samples from healthy donors and cancer patients (dated by TCRdb to about 2020). Library preparation employed the immunoSEQ multiplex PCR assay. TCRdb re-hosts the immuneACCESS table, in-frame sequences only. Its copies lack some clones; in the studies checked, an unresolved V gene accounts for under half of them, and the cause for the rest is not known. The sample records 120,000 or so clones, 93% of which are singletons. Roughly 1.7% of the sample is held by the ten biggest clonotypes. The sequencing input was PBMCs. The TCR sequence derives from a man in his forties or fifties with head and neck cancer.

The CDR3 protein is CASSWQGRNSGNTIYF. The bases are TGTGCCAGCAGCTGGCAGGGACGCAACTCTGGAAACACCATATATTTT. The chain is encoded by TRBV7-8 joined to TRBJ1-3; TRBD1 is a weak D gene call, 5 bases matching. Measured from the cysteine to the phenylalanine, the CDR3 is 16 residues long. Only CDR3 DNA remains: 48 bases, in frame from the first base. The V and J ends are trimmed by 4 bases and 0 bases, leaving 13 bases between them. Reading the germline V gene gives CDR1 SGHVS and CDR2 FQNEAQ.